The 22 T cell receptor beta chains below come from one sample, sequenced in a study of glioma-infiltrating T cells after dendritic cell vaccination. TCRdb keeps only in-frame clones here, not all; method: immunoSEQ multiplex PCR. In the table there are about 92,000 clones, 85% to 90% of which are singletons. Sample: blood, taken before dendritic cell vaccination. The receptors were gathered from a human donor with glioblastoma.

The chain is built from TRBV7-9 and TRBJ2-3; the match to TRBD2 covers 8 bases. V was clipped by 5 bases and J by 0 bases; unmatched bases: 7. The CDR3 sequence is 16 residues long. Germline V CDR1 and CDR2: SEHNR, FQNEAQ (reference sequence). CDR3 residues: CASSPRGGRSTDTQYF. The CDR3 DNA reads TGTGCCAGCAGCCCTCGGGGGGGCAGGAGCACAGATACGCAGTATTTT.

The gene calls are TRBV19 and TRBJ1-1, with 9 bases aligning to TRBD1. Germline assignment: CDR1 LNHDA and CDR2 SQIVND (reference sequence). This CDR3 is 15 amino acids long. The V segment lost 5 bases and the J segment 5 bases; nucleotides outside the gene matches: 9. CDR3 in amino acids: CASSGGQGRVTEAFF. In DNA form, the CDR3 reads TGTGCCAGTAGTGGGGGACAGGGCCGGGTTACTGAAGCTTTCTTT.

The gene calls are TRBV7-3 and TRBJ1-5; D is unclear. The CDR3 covers 13 residues. Trimming removed 5 bases at V and 4 bases at J, with 9 bases between. Germline CDR1 is SGHTA and CDR2 is FQGTGA. CDR3: CASSEGVNQPQHF. The CDR3 DNA follows: TGTGCCAGCAGCGAAGGAGTGAATCAGCCCCAGCATTTT.

The J gene is TRBJ1-2, the V gene TRBV29-1, with TRBD1 identical over 7 bases. The CDR3 has 13 residues. Germline CDR1 is SQVTM and CDR2 is ANQGSEA. The ends lost 6 bases at V and 4 bases at J; junction bases unmatched: 8. CDR3 sequence: CSVPTGESYGYTF. CDR3 bases: TGCAGCGTACCTACAGGGGAATCCTATGGCTACACCTTC.

This clone was seen a single time. The V and J genes are TRBV6-1 and TRBJ1-2, with 10 bases fitting TRBD1. The CDR3 is 14 residues long. V was pared by 3 bases and J by 9 bases, with 7 bases of the junction left unmatched. CDR1 and CDR2 from the germline V gene are MNHNS and SASEGT. The CDR3 coding sequence is TGTGCCAGCAGTGAGGTGGACAGGGGGTCGAGCTACACCTTC. Translation gives CASSEVDRGSSYTF.

The V gene is TRBV28, the J gene TRBJ1-1; D is perhaps TRBD1 (5 bases). The CDR3 has 13 amino acids. Deletions cut 11 bases from V and 4 bases from J, with 17 bases between. Germline V gene data show CDR1 as MDHEN and CDR2 as SYDVKM. The CDR3 region has the DNA TGTGCCTGGCGTACGACGGGGGGCACTGAAGCTTTCTTT. It is translated as CAWRTTGGTEAFF.

This chain connects TRBV29-1 to TRBJ2-1; tentative D call: TRBD1 (6 bases). From germline, CDR1 is SQVTM and CDR2 ANQGSEA. V gave up 2 bases and J gave up 5 bases, with 25 bases separating them. The CDR3 spans 18 residues. CDR3 bases: TGCAGCGTTGAATTGGTGACAGGCGGGCTGCTCCTGGACAATGAGCAGTTCTTC. It codes for CSVELVTGGLLLDNEQFF.

V is TRBV19 and J is TRBJ1-5; 8 bases match TRBD1. J lost 6 bases, V lost 6 bases, and 7 bases had no gene match. CDR3 length equals 14 residues. Germline lookup yields CDR1 LNHDA and CDR2 SQIVND (reference sequence). The DNA of the CDR3 is TGTGCCAGTAGGTCCCAGGGGGCTGGTCAGCCCCAGCATTTT. Translating gives CASRSQGAGQPQHF.

V is TRBV30 and J is TRBJ1-1; no reliable D call. Trimming took off 3 bases at V and 0 bases at J, with 23 bases between the two ends. Germline CDR1 reads GTSNPN; CDR2 reads SVGIG (reference sequence). The CDR3 has 18 amino acids. The CDR3 DNA reads as TGTGCCTGGAGCTCGGTGGCGGGTTTAATGTCCGTGAACACTGAAGCTTTCTTT. Translation gives CAWSSVAGLMSVNTEAFF.

The chain uses TRBV4-2 and TRBJ1-5; tentative D call: TRBD1 (6 bases). CDR1 is LGHNA, CDR2 YNFKEQ, per germline. The CDR3 covers 13 residues. The V end lost 0 bases, the J end lost 7 bases, and 7 bases lay between the germline ends. The CDR3 sequence is CASSQEDSQPQHF. For the CDR3, the DNA is TGTGCCAGCAGCCAAGAGGACAGCCAGCCCCAGCATTTT.

There are a few counts of this clone. V gene TRBV10-3 combines with J gene TRBJ1-2, with 8 bases aligning to TRBD1. V dropped 0 bases and J dropped 5; count of bases not matched to a gene: 5. The CDR3 length is 15 residues. From germline, CDR1 is ENHRY and CDR2 SYGVKD. The CDR3 nucleotides are TGTGCCATCAGTGAGTCTCAGGGACAGGTTTATGGCTACACCTTC. It codes for CAISESQGQVYGYTF.

The V gene is TRBV5-4, the J gene TRBJ2-1; 9 nucleotides match TRBD2. The CDR3 contains 19 residues. Germline V gene data show CDR1 as SGHNT and CDR2 as YYREEE (reference sequence). The V segment lost 0 bases and the J segment 0 bases; nucleotides outside the gene matches: 10. The CDR3 DNA sequence: TGTGCCAGCAGCTTGGTAGGTAGCGGGGGACTTAGCTCCTACAATGAGCAGTTCTTC. It codes for CASSLVGSGGLSSYNEQFF.

V and J are TRBV7-2 and TRBJ2-1; D may be TRBD2 (5 bases). The CDR3 is 14 amino acids. V shed 6 bases and J shed 0 bases, with 9 bases lying between them. Germline CDR1 and CDR2: SGHTA and FQGNSA. As DNA, the CDR3 is TGTGCCAGCAGGGGAGCGAGCTCCTACAATGAGCAGTTCTTC. Its translation: CASRGASSYNEQFF.

V and J are TRBV19 and TRBJ1-1, with TRBD1 as a possible D gene (5 bases). From germline, CDR1 is LNHDA and CDR2 SQIVND (reference sequence). The CDR3 is 14 residues long. Trimming removed 4 bases at V and 5 bases at J, with 14 bases between. CDR3 amino acids: CASSNQGGKTEAFF. CDR3 bases: TGTGCCAGTAGTAATCAGGGTGGGAAGACTGAAGCTTTCTTT.

This chain connects TRBV5-1 to TRBJ2-3, with 8 bases lining up with TRBD2. The V segment lost 1 base and the J segment 4 bases; nucleotides outside the gene matches: 11. CDR1 is SGHRS, CDR2 YFSETQ, per germline. This CDR3 is built from 17 residues. CDR3 sequence reads: CASSLKGSGGLPDTQYF. The CDR3 region has the DNA TGCGCCAGCAGCTTGAAGGGAAGCGGGGGCCTACCAGATACGCAGTATTTT.

This clone was observed at least ten times. The chain links TRBV6-4 to TRBJ2-3, with 9 bases matching TRBD2. The J segment lost 4 bases and the V segment lost 5 bases, leaving 7 bases of the junction unmatched. The CDR3 spans 15 residues. Germline V gene sequence: CDR1 MRHNA, CDR2 SNTAGT. CDR3 amino acids: CASSPLAGVPDTQYF. CDR3 sequence (DNA): TGTGCCAGCAGTCCCTTAGCGGGGGTGCCAGATACGCAGTATTTT.

J is TRBJ2-2 and V is TRBV27; TRBD2 matches 8 bases. Germline V gene data show CDR1 as MNHEY and CDR2 as SMNVEV (reference sequence). V trimming: 2 bases; J trimming: 7 bases; junction bases outside the gene matches: 9. This CDR3 spans 16 amino acids. CDR3 sequence reads: CASSLGLAGGGGELFF. The CDR3 nucleotides are TGTGCCAGCAGTTTAGGTCTGGCGGGGGGCGGCGGGGAGCTGTTTTTT.

The V and J genes are TRBV5-1 and TRBJ1-3; no clear D gene. Germline lookup yields CDR1 SGHRS and CDR2 YFSETQ. V was trimmed by 4 bases and J by 0 bases, leaving 11 bases between them. The CDR3 has 15 amino acids. The CDR3 nucleotides are TGCGCCAGCAGCGAAATGGGCCTCTCTGGAAACACCATATATTTT. Protein sequence: CASSEMGLSGNTIYF.

A single count supports this clone. This chain uses TRBV5-6 with TRBJ2-7; possibly TRBD1 for D (6 bases). The CDR3 runs 16 residues. CDR1 is SGHDT, CDR2 YYEEEE, per germline. V dropped 0 bases and J dropped 7 bases, with 20 bases sitting between them. The chain's CDR3 is CASSLVAGAQTGEQYF. The CDR3 region has the DNA TGTGCCAGCAGCTTGGTGGCAGGGGCCCAAACGGGGGAGCAGTACTTC.

The V gene is TRBV14, the J gene TRBJ1-3; TRBD1 is a possible D gene (6 bases). The CDR3 extends over 16 amino acids. The ends were cut back, 3 bases at V and 0 bases at J, with 12 bases in the middle. CDR1 and CDR2 from the germline V gene are SGHDN and FVKESK. CDR3 protein: CASSQTDSSSGNTIYF. The CDR3 region has the DNA TGTGCCAGCAGCCAGACGGACAGCAGCTCTGGAAACACCATATATTTT.

This clone was observed a single time. The V call is TRBV27, the J call TRBJ2-3; perhaps TRBD1 as D (5 bases). The germline V and J ends were trimmed by 11 bases and 0 bases, with 18 bases remaining between them. CDR3 length equals 15 residues. Germline lookup yields CDR1 MNHEY and CDR2 SMNVEV (reference sequence). The CDR3 DNA reads as TGTGCCTTACTACCAGGCAGGGCGAGCACAGATACGCAGTATTTT. Translating it yields CALLPGRASTDTQYF.

V gene TRBV25-1 combines with J gene TRBJ2-7, with 7 bases matching TRBD1. V gave up 4 bases and J gave up 5 bases; unmatched junction bases: 11. This CDR3 comprises 15 residues. Germline V gene sequence: CDR1 MGHDK, CDR2 SYGVNS. The CDR3 sequence: CASSVEGAGVHEQYF. The CDR3 bases are TGTGCCAGCAGTGTCGAGGGGGCAGGGGTCCACGAGCAGTACTTC.